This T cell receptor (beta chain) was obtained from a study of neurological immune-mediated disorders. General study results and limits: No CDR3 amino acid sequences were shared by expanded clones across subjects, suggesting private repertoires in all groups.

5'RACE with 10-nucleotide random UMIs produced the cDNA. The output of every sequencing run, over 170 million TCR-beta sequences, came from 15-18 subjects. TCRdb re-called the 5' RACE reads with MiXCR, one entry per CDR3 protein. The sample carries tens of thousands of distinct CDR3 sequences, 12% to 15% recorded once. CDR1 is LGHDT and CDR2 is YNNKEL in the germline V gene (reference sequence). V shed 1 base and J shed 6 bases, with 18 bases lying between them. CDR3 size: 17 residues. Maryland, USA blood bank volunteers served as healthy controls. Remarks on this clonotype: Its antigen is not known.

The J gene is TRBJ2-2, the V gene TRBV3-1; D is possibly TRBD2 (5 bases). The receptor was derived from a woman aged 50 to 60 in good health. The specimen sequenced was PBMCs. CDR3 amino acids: CASSQAAGRVVAGELFF. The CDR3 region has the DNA TGTGCCAGCAGCCAAGCTGCGGGCCGGGTTGTTGCCGGGGAGCTGTTTTTT.